This T cell receptor (beta chain) was identified during a study of blood T cell repertoires in COVID-19. The ends were cut back, 2 bases at V and 4 bases at J, with 11 bases in the middle. Germline CDR1 MNHEY, CDR2 SMNVEV (reference sequence). The CDR3 is 14 amino acids. This clone has just one count. Cohort 3 donors counted as recovered after two negative PCRs, clearance, or resolved symptoms. This table comes from immunoSEQ multiplex PCR, and its TCRdb copy is limited to in-frame clones, with some not included. In the table there are roughly 180,000 clones, more than 80% of which are singletons. The receptor's source is a man between 40 and 49 years old who had recovered from COVID-19. Sequencing was done on a sample of PBMCs or T cells enriched from blood (not recorded which). The chain joins TRBV27 to TRBJ1-2; tentatively, D is TRBD1 (5 bases). The CDR3 loop is CASSLTIDSYGYTF. CDR3 in DNA: TGTGCCAGCAGTTTAACCATAGACAGCTATGGCTACACCTTC.